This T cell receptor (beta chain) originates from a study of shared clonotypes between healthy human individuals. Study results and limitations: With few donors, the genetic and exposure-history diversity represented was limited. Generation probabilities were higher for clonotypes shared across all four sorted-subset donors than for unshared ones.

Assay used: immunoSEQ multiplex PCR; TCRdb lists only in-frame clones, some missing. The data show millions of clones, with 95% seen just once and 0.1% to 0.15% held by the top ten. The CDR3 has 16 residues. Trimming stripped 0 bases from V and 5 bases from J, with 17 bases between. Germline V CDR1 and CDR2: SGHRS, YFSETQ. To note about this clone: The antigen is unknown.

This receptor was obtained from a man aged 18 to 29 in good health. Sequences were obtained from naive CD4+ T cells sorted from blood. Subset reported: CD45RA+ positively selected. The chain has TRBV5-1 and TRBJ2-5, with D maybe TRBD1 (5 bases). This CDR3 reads CASSLEGSRVGETQYF. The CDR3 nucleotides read TGCGCCAGCAGCTTGGAGGGGTCTCGGGTAGGCGAGACCCAGTACTTC.